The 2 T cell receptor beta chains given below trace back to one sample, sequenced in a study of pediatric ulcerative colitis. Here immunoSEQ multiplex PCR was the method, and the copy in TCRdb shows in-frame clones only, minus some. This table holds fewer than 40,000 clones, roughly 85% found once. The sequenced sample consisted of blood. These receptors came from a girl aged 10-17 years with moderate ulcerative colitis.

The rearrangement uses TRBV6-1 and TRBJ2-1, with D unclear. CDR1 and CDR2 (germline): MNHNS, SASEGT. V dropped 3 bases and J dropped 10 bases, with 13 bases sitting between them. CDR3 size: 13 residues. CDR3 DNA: TGTGCCAGCAGTGAGGCTTACCAGAGAGAGCAGTTCTTC. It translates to CASSEAYQREQFF.

The CDR3 sequence: CASSEQGANQPQHF. DNA for the CDR3: TGTGCCAGCAGTGAACAGGGGGCCAATCAGCCCCAGCATTTT. J is TRBJ1-5 and V is TRBV6-5, with 9 bases identical to TRBD1. Trimming removed 5 bases from V and 3 bases from J; junction bases left unmatched: 2. The germline V gene has CDR1 MNHEY and CDR2 SVGAGI. This CDR3 is 14 amino acids long.